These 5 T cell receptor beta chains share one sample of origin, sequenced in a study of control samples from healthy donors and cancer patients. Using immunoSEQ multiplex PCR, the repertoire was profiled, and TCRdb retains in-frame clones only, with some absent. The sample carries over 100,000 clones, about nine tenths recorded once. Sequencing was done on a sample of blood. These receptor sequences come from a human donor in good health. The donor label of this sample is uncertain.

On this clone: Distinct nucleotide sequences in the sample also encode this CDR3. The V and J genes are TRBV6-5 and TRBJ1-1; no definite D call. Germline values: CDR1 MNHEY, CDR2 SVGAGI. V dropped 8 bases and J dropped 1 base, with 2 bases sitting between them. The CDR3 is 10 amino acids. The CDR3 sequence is CASGNTEAFF. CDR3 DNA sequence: TGTGCCAGCGGGAACACTGAAGCTTTCTTT.

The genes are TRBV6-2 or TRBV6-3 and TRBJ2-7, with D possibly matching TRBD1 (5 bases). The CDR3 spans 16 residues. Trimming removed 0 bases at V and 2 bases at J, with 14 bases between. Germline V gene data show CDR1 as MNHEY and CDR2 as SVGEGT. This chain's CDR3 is CASSYSVGQGPYEQYV. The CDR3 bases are TGTGCCAGCAGTTACTCGGTGGGGCAGGGCCCCTACGAGCAGTACGTC.

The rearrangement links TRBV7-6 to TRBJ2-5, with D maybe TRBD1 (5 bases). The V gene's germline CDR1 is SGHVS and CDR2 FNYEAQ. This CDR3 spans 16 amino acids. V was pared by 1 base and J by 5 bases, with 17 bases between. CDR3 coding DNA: TGTGCCAGCAGCTTAGAACAGGAAGTCGGGTGGGAGACCCAGTACTTC. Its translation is CASSLEQEVGWETQYF.

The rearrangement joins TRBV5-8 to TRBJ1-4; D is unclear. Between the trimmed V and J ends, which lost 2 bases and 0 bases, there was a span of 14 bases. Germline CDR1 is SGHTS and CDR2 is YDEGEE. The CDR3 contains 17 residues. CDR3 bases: TGTGCCAGCAGCTTAGGTTCGCAGCTGGCAACTAATGAAAAACTGTTTTTT. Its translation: CASSLGSQLATNEKLFF.

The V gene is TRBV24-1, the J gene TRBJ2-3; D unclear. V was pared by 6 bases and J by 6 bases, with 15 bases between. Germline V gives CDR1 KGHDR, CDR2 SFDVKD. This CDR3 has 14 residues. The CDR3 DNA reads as TGTGCCACCAGTCACAAATCTGGATCGGATACGCAGTATTTT. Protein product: CATSHKSGSDTQYF.